The source of this T cell receptor (beta chain) is a study of siplizumab effects on memory and regulatory T cells. In regard to this clone: What it binds is unknown.

Sequenced by immunoSEQ multiplex PCR; TCRdb stores in-frame clones only, minus some. The table has 60,000 to 80,000 clones, roughly 85% seen once. Germline V gives CDR1 SGHDT, CDR2 YYEEEE. The CDR3 sequence is 16 residues long. After removal of 4 bases from V and 8 bases from J, the junction contained 13 bases not matched to a gene. Findings of the study overall: Siplizumab gave mappable alloreactive CD4+ clones an average Treg-derived fraction of over 65%, against around 30% in controls.

The J gene is TRBJ2-3, the V gene TRBV5-6; 10 bases align to TRBD2. The receptor comes from a human donor in good health. Source material: memory CD4+ T cells sorted from blood. CDR3 loop: CASSLVSGRTPGTQYF. The CDR3 region has the DNA TGTGCCAGCAGCCTCGTTAGCGGGAGGACCCCTGGTACGCAGTATTTT.